This entry is about one T cell receptor beta chain. As yet, its antigen is unknown. The data were taken from a study of Ad26.COV2.S vaccination and SARS-CoV-2 variants. The study, taken as a whole, reports: Vaccine recipients had higher spike-specific TCR breadth than placebo recipients. Estimates derived from TCR breadth and depth analyses may have underestimated total T cell responses.

V was trimmed by 7 bases and J by 1 base, leaving 14 bases between them. The CDR3 spans 15 residues. Germline CDR1 reads MNHNY; CDR2 reads SVGAGI (reference sequence). Profiling relied on immunoSEQ multiplex PCR, and the TCRdb table lists in-frame clones only, not all of them. The repertoire holds approximately 340,000 clones, with about 91% as singletons. This sequence originates from a human donor who had recovered from COVID-19. The chain recombines TRBV6-6 with TRBJ1-5; possibly TRBD1 for D (5 bases). This specimen was peripheral blood, taken after recovery from COVID-19. The CDR3 nucleotides are TGTGCCAGCAACACTGGGGGGGTAAGCAATCAGCCCCAGCATTTT. This gives the protein CASNTGGVSNQPQHF.